This T cell receptor beta chain emerged from a study of human T cells and chemical hapten exposure. Study-wide points: Clustering by CDR3 similarity yielded significantly more large clusters from expanded TCRs than controls.

Single cDNA molecules in the library carried unique molecular identifiers attached during preparation. MiXCR, applied by TCRdb to the RACE reads, yields one record per CDR3 protein. The table has about 250,000 distinct CDR3 sequences, approximately 7.5% seen once. This clonotype was seen a few times. As yet, its antigen is unknown. Time point in this sample: pre-sensitization, week 0. Noted treatment: therapeutic diphenylcyclopropenone sensitization with weekly scalp DPC. The origin of this receptor is a man between 18 and 29 years old with alopecia areata. Some clones in this sample may be carry-over from other donors' samples. Material: whole blood, obtained in connection with sensitization to the hapten diphenylcyclopropenone (DPC).

The CDR3 sequence: CASSLTFTGELFF. CDR3 nucleotide sequence: TGTGCCAGCAGCTTGACTTTCACCGGGGAGCTGTTTTTT. This chain links TRBV7-3 with TRBJ2-2; D is unresolved. Per germline, CDR1 SGHTA and CDR2 FQGTGA. Deletions cut 3 bases from V and 4 bases from J, with 6 bases between. The CDR3 is made up of 13 amino acids.